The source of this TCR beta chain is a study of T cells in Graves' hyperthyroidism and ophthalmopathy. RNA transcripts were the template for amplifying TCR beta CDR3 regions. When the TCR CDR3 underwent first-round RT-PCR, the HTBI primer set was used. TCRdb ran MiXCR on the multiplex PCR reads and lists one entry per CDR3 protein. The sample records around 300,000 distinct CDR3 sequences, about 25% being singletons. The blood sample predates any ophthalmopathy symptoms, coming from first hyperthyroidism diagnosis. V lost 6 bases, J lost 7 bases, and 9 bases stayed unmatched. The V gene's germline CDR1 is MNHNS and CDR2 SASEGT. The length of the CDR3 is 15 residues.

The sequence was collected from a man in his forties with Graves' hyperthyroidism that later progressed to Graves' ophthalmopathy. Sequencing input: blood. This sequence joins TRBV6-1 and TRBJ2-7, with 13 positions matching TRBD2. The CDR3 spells CASRRPGLAGEEQYF. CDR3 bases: TGTGCCAGCAGACGCCCCGGACTAGCGGGAGAAGAGCAGTACTTC.